This entry features one T cell receptor (beta chain) sequence. Its antigen is unidentified. The record originates from a study of cytomegalovirus exposure and HLA in healthy donors. Study background: Early on, a data release was issued that held some 85 million unique TCRs from HLA-typed donors. Study-level findings and limits: Researchers counted around 170 TCR beta chains as cytomegalovirus-associated.

The primer mix had 60 Vbeta and 13 Jbeta primers. Profiled with immunoSEQ multiplex PCR; TCRdb holds only in-frame clones, not every one. The sample comprises 90,000 to 150,000 clones, under 90% of which are singletons, and approximately 2.2% rests with the top ten. The sequence came from a woman in her thirties or forties in good health and CMV-seronegative. Material for sequencing was PBMCs.

As DNA, the CDR3 is TGTGCCAGTAGAGAGACCGGGACAGGGGGCAGAAAGAACACTGAAGCTTTCTTT. Residues: CASRETGTGGRKNTEAFF. The rearrangement joins TRBV19 to TRBJ1-1; 12 nucleotides line up with TRBD1. Germline V gene sequence: CDR1 LNHDA, CDR2 SQIVND (reference sequence). The V and J ends lost 6 bases and 1 base, in that order; junction bases with no gene match: 12. The CDR3 runs 18 residues.